These 19 T cell receptor beta chains share one sample of origin, sequenced in a study of T cell repertoires in cytomegalovirus infection. A single record per CDR3 protein comes from TCRdb applying MiXCR to the reads. The data contain 700,000 to 900,000 distinct CDR3 sequences, roughly 29% of them singletons. These receptors have no known antigen. The sample consisted of cultured CD8+ T cells from PBMCs, taken from culture after CMV antigen stimulation. All receptors derive from a human donor in good health (CMV status not recorded). Some clones in this sample may be carry-over from other donors' samples.

The V gene is TRBV10-3, the J gene TRBJ2-3; TRBD2 matches at 8 bases. From germline, CDR1 is ENHRY and CDR2 SYGVKD. The CDR3 runs to 14 residues. J lost 5 bases, V lost 7 bases, and 8 bases had no gene match. The CDR3 is CAITTSELGDTQYF. DNA for the CDR3: TGTGCCATCACGACTAGCGAATTGGGAGATACGCAGTATTTT.

This clonotype was counted a few times. The chain recombines TRBV3-1 with TRBJ2-3, with 10 bases that match TRBD2. Unmatched junction bases numbered 6, after V lost 3 bases and J lost 0 bases. The germline V gene encodes CDR1 LGHDT and CDR2 YNNKEL (reference sequence). The CDR3 runs to 17 residues. CDR3 in amino acids: CASSQDLAGESTDTQYF. The CDR3 DNA sequence: TGTGCCAGCAGCCAGGATCTAGCGGGGGAAAGCACAGATACGCAGTATTTT.

This clonotype was detected only a few times. This rearrangement joins TRBV12-3 or TRBV12-4 to TRBJ2-5, with D uncertain. There are 13 residues in the CDR3. The V end lost 5 bases, the J end lost 4 bases, and 11 bases lay between the germline ends. CDR3 sequence (DNA): TGTGCCAGCAGTATGGGTCCCCCAGAGACCCAGTACTTC. The encoded protein is CASSMGPPETQYF.

The chain joins TRBV5-6 to TRBJ2-2; 7 bases are shared with TRBD1. The CDR3 consists of 15 residues. Looked up from germline, CDR1 is SGHDT and CDR2 is YYEEEE. The ends lost 4 bases at V and 3 bases at J; junction bases unmatched: 6. The DNA for the CDR3 is TGTGCCAGCAGCATGGGACAGTCCTACACCGGGGAGCTGTTTTTT. Amino acid sequence: CASSMGQSYTGELFF.

This sequence joins TRBV6-6 and TRBJ2-1, with 7 bases lining up with TRBD1. The CDR3 loop spans 16 amino acids. Per the germline V gene, CDR1 is MNHNY and CDR2 is SVGAGI (reference sequence). The V segment lost 0 bases and the J segment 5 bases; nucleotides outside the gene matches: 7. CDR3 bases: TGTGCCAGCAGTTACTCTGACAGGGTTGTCCACAATGAGCAGTTCTTC. Residues: CASSYSDRVVHNEQFF.

This chain joins TRBV29-1 and TRBJ1-2, with D tentatively TRBD1 (6 bases). The CDR3 is 15 residues long. Per germline, CDR1 SQVTM and CDR2 ANQGSEA. V was shortened by 4 bases and J by 2 bases, with 17 bases between the two germline ends. CDR3 sequence (DNA): TGCAGCGTTGGGGGGCGTGGGGCTGACAACTATGGCTACACCTTC. This gives the protein CSVGGRGADNYGYTF.

This clonotype appeared a few times. The rearrangement links TRBV6-6 to TRBJ1-6; possible D gene TRBD1, 5 bases. The CDR3 loop spans 14 amino acids. CDR1 and CDR2 (germline): MNHNY, SVGAGI (reference sequence). Trimming pared 0 bases from V and 5 bases from J, leaving 5 bases between. CDR3 DNA sequence: TGTGCCAGCAGTTACTCCAGGGATAATTCACCCCTCCACTTT. Encoded protein: CASSYSRDNSPLHF.

The chain combines TRBV7-9 with TRBJ1-1; D not certain. Germline lookup yields CDR1 SEHNR and CDR2 FQNEAQ (reference sequence). With 11 bases removed from V and 5 bases from J, the gap between germline ends came to 15 bases. The CDR3 has 12 residues. The CDR3 sequence: CAASTPRTEAFF. Written as DNA, the CDR3 is TGTGCCGCCTCGACCCCCAGGACTGAAGCTTTCTTT.

In this sample, this clonotype turned up many times. This chain connects TRBV7-3 to TRBJ2-1; 11 nucleotides match TRBD2. With V trimmed by 3 bases and J by 4 bases, 5 bases remained unmatched. Germline CDR1 is SGHTA and CDR2 is FQGTGA. This CDR3 contains 16 residues. CDR3 loop: CASSFQGLAAYNEQFF. CDR3 DNA: TGTGCCAGCAGCTTTCAGGGACTAGCGGCTTACAATGAGCAGTTCTTC.

This clonotype was seen only a few times. The CDR3 DNA reads TGTGCCAGTAGTATAACAGGGGGAGGTTACAATGAGCAGTTCTTC. It is translated as CASSITGGGYNEQFF. The chain employs TRBV19 and TRBJ2-1; 8 positions match TRBD1. The V and J ends lost 2 bases and 4 bases, in that order; junction bases with no gene match: 4. This CDR3 is built from 15 residues. In germline, CDR1 is LNHDA, CDR2 SQIVND (reference sequence).

The J gene is TRBJ2-3, the V gene TRBV4-3; tentative D call: TRBD2 (6 bases). The CDR3 has 16 amino acids. Germline CDR1 and CDR2: LGHNA and YSLEER. Between the trimmed V and J ends, which lost 3 bases and 1 base, there was a span of 14 bases. In DNA, the CDR3 is TGCGCCAGCAGCCAGTGGCAGGGAGGTGGCACAGATACGCAGTATTTT. It is translated as CASSQWQGGGTDTQYF.

The chain recombines TRBV27 with TRBJ1-4, with D possibly matching TRBD1 (6 bases). Trimming left V 3 bases short and J 8 bases short, with 13 bases between. The CDR3 contains 14 residues. Germline V gene data show CDR1 as MNHEY and CDR2 as SMNVEV (reference sequence). CDR3 loop: CASSFGGLGEKLFF. DNA of the CDR3: TGTGCCAGCAGTTTTGGGGGGCTAGGGGAAAAACTGTTTTTT.

This rearrangement joins TRBV6-2 or TRBV6-3 to TRBJ2-1, with D tentatively TRBD2 (6 bases). In germline, CDR1 is MNHEY, CDR2 SVGEGT. The CDR3 runs to 16 residues. Trimming pared 5 bases from V and 7 bases from J, leaving 21 bases between. The chain's CDR3 is CASSTASDLDENEQFF. CDR3 nucleotides: TGTGCCAGCAGTACCGCTAGCGACCTAGACGAGAATGAGCAGTTCTTC.

The chain joins TRBV15 to TRBJ1-2, with D possibly matching TRBD1 (6 bases). The ends were cut back, 4 bases at V and 6 bases at J, with 18 bases in the middle. The CDR3 has 15 residues. From germline, CDR1 is LNHNV and CDR2 YYDKDF (reference sequence). CDR3 DNA sequence: TGTGCCACCAGCATTAAGCCCACAGGGTTCGATGGCTACACCTTC. It encodes CATSIKPTGFDGYTF.

The chain recombines TRBV10-3 with TRBJ2-5; TRBD1 aligns across 9 bases. Trimming took 0 bases from V and 5 from J; bases not matched to a gene: 4. The CDR3 has 15 residues. Germline values: CDR1 ENHRY, CDR2 SYGVKD. DNA of the CDR3: TGTGCCATCAGTGAGTCGACAGGGGGTCGGGAGACCCAGTACTTC. As protein: CAISESTGGRETQYF.

The sample holds a few counts of this clonotype. This chain links TRBV7-6 with TRBJ2-1, with D possibly being TRBD1 (6 bases). The germline V gene has CDR1 SGHVS and CDR2 FNYEAQ. There are 15 residues in the CDR3. The V and J ends lost 5 bases and 3 bases respectively, with 14 bases between them. The CDR3: CASSNPGQDYNEQFF. The CDR3 coding sequence is TGTGCCAGCAGCAACCCGGGACAAGACTACAATGAGCAGTTCTTC.

V is TRBV29-1 and J is TRBJ2-3, with 13 bases matching TRBD2. The V gene end was trimmed by 6 bases and the J gene end by 0 bases; junction bases not matched to a gene: 6. CDR1 is SQVTM and CDR2 is ANQGSEA in the germline V gene. The CDR3 runs 16 residues. The CDR3 loop is CSVAGLAGPSTDTQYF. The CDR3 DNA reads as TGCAGCGTAGCGGGACTAGCGGGGCCGAGCACAGATACGCAGTATTTT.

In the case of this clonotype: This CDR3 fails to terminate in the conserved phenylalanine or tryptophan, so it likely reflects a read error. The gene calls are TRBV7-9 and TRBJ1-3; possibly TRBD1 for D (6 bases). CDR3 length equals 16 residues. Trimming removed 5 bases from V and 3 bases from J, with 17 bases in between. From germline, CDR1 is SEHNR and CDR2 FQNEAQ (reference sequence). CDR3 coding DNA: TGTGCCAGCAGCGTCCAGTTCGGGGGGCTTGGAAACACCATATATTCT. It specifies CASSVQFGGLGNTIYS.

This chain links TRBV27 with TRBJ1-5, with a weak D call TRBD1 (6 bases). This CDR3 has 18 amino acids. The V and J ends lost 2 bases and 0 bases respectively, with 17 bases between them. Per the germline V gene, CDR1 is MNHEY and CDR2 is SMNVEV (reference sequence). As DNA, the CDR3 is TGTGCCAGCAGTTTACTGTCGGGAAGGGGACATAGCAATCAGCCCCAGCATTTT. Its protein is CASSLLSGRGHSNQPQHF.